The entry that follows covers one TCR beta chain sequence. Its antigen remains unknown. This sample was taken from a study of graft-versus-host responses after intestinal transplantation. About the research overall: All recipients were transplanted with multivisceral, liver-intestinal, or isolated intestinal grafts.

Study results and limitations: With peak circulating GvH clone levels came an association with early post-transplant HvG declines.

Marrow obtained after transplant originated from the posterior iliac crest or elsewhere. Germline V lookup: CDR1 MNHEY, CDR2 SMNVEV (reference sequence). This CDR3 contains 14 residues. V gave up 7 bases and J gave up 2 bases, with 14 bases separating them. Assay used: immunoSEQ multiplex PCR; TCRdb lists only in-frame clones, some missing. Here the sample spans roughly 14,000 clones, 70% to 90% being singletons. This sample comprised bone marrow, obtained approximately 120 days after intestinal transplantation. The origin of this receptor is a human patient who received an intestinal transplant, so some T cells may come from the graft donor. V usage is TRBV27 and J usage is TRBJ2-5, with D perhaps matching TRBD1 (6 bases). CDR3 nucleotides: TGTGCCAGCACAGTACCCACAGGGCAAGAGACCCAGTACTTC. Translation: CASTVPTGQETQYF.